These 19 T cell receptor beta chains were sequenced from one sample in a study of technical replicates of blood from a handful of donors. Assay used: immunoSEQ multiplex PCR; TCRdb lists only in-frame clones, some missing. The sample consists of 60,000 to 90,000 clones, roughly 97% of them appearing once. Sequencing was carried out using T cells isolated from PBMCs. The receptors here all came from a human donor in good health.

The gene calls are TRBV18 and TRBJ2-2; a possible D gene is TRBD1 (6 bases). The germline CDR1 and CDR2 sequences are KGHSH and LQKENI. The CDR3 loop spans 17 amino acids. V was pared by 4 bases and J by 4 bases, with 19 bases between. The CDR3 loop is CASSRSGGSLGTGELFF. CDR3 in DNA: TGTGCCAGCTCACGGTCTGGGGGCAGCCTGGGCACCGGGGAGCTGTTTTTT.

The rearrangement joins TRBV2 to TRBJ2-1, with TRBD1 as a possible D gene (6 bases). The CDR3 spans 17 residues. Germline CDR1 SNHLY, CDR2 FYNNEI. The ends were cut back, 5 bases at V and 5 bases at J, with 22 bases in the middle. For the CDR3, the DNA is TGTGCCAGCAGTTTTAGTTTGGTTGGACAGTTGGACAATGAGCAGTTCTTC. Protein sequence: CASSFSLVGQLDNEQFF.

The DNA of the CDR3 is TGTGCCAGCAGCTTATTGCCCCGGGACTCTGGAAACACCATATATTTT. It translates to CASSLLPRDSGNTIYF. This chain links TRBV11-2 with TRBJ1-3; unclear D gene. CDR3 length: 16 amino acids. Germline loops: CDR1 SGHAT, CDR2 FQNNGV. Trimming removed 2 bases from V and 0 bases from J, with 11 bases in between.

The chain uses TRBV2 and TRBJ1-3; D gene ambiguous. CDR3 length: 13 residues. Trimming removed 4 bases from V and 4 bases from J, with 8 bases in between. Germline-derived CDR1 and CDR2 are SNHLY and FYNNEI. CDR3 sequence: CASSGVSGNTIYF. The CDR3 DNA sequence: TGTGCCAGCAGTGGAGTGAGCGGAAACACCATATATTTT.

The rearrangement joins TRBV29-1 to TRBJ1-1, with 7 bases fitting TRBD1. Germline trimming cut 5 bases from V and 2 bases from J; bases unmatched to any gene: 2. Germline CDR1 reads SQVTM; CDR2 reads ANQGSEA. CDR3 length: 12 residues. The CDR3 spells CSVWDRNTEAFF. The CDR3 nucleotides are TGCAGCGTTTGGGACAGAAACACTGAAGCTTTCTTT. The entire variable domain, with the rest obtained from reference TRBV29-1 and TRBJ1-1, is as follows: SAVISQKPSRDICQRGTSLTIQCQVDSQVTMMFWYRQQPGQSLTLIATANQGSEATYESGFVIDKFPISRPNLTFSTLTVSNMSPEDSSIYLCSVWDRNTEAFFGQGTRLTVV.

This chain uses TRBV5-1 with TRBJ2-7; TRBD2 agrees at 8 bases. CDR1 and CDR2 (germline): SGHRS, YFSETQ. The CDR3 consists of 13 residues. J was trimmed by 6 bases and V by 6 bases; bases with no gene match: 8. CDR3 bases: TGCGCCAGCACCATGGGACTAGGACGCGAGCAGTACTTC. Translation gives CASTMGLGREQYF.

Concerning this clone itself: This same CDR3 is encoded by further DNA sequences in the sample. The rearrangement joins TRBV4-1 to TRBJ1-5; D is undetermined. Germline CDR1 and CDR2: MGHRA and YSYEKL. The germline V and J ends were trimmed by 2 bases and 2 bases, with 4 bases remaining between them. This CDR3 comprises 13 residues. The CDR3 coding sequence is TGCGCCAGCAGCCAACAGGGCAATCAGCCCCAGCATTTT. Translation gives CASSQQGNQPQHF.

The chain has TRBV15 and TRBJ2-2; unclear D gene. Per the germline V gene, CDR1 is LNHNV and CDR2 is YYDKDF (reference sequence). V was pared by 6 bases and J by 8 bases, with 10 bases between. The CDR3 spans 12 residues. The DNA of the CDR3 is TGTGCCACCAGTTCCCGGCGGGGGGAGCTGTTTTTT. Amino acid sequence: CATSSRRGELFF.

V is TRBV5-4 and J is TRBJ2-2; no firm D call. Germline assignment: CDR1 SGHNT and CDR2 YYREEE (reference sequence). Trimming left V 0 bases short and J 1 base short, with 7 bases between. This CDR3 contains 15 residues. As DNA, the CDR3 is TGTGCCAGCAGCTTGGTTGCTATGAACACCGGGGAGCTGTTTTTT. It specifies CASSLVAMNTGELFF.

This clone has just one count. V usage is TRBV28 and J usage is TRBJ1-1, with a weak D call TRBD1 (6 bases). CDR1 and CDR2 (germline): MDHEN, SYDVKM. With 7 bases removed from V and 1 base from J, the gap between germline ends came to 13 bases. This CDR3 has 14 residues. CDR3 DNA sequence: TGTGCCAGCATCCTCGGACAGCCGAACACTGAAGCTTTCTTT. Protein sequence: CASILGQPNTEAFF.

The rearrangement joins TRBV5-1 to TRBJ1-2; D is uncertain. CDR3 size: 14 residues. The V and J ends lost 0 bases and 2 bases respectively, with 8 bases between them. Looked up from germline, CDR1 is SGHRS and CDR2 is YFSETQ. For the CDR3, the DNA is TGCGCCAGCAGCTTGGGATCTGAGAACTATGGCTACACCTTC. Translating it yields CASSLGSENYGYTF.

V gene TRBV19 combines with J gene TRBJ1-2; 7 bases agree with TRBD1. The CDR3 sequence is 13 residues long. Germline V gene sequence: CDR1 LNHDA, CDR2 SQIVND (reference sequence). V lost 1 base to trimming and J lost 14 bases; unmatched junction nucleotides: 10. The CDR3 loop reads CASSIAGQFSWTF. The CDR3 region has the DNA TGTGCCAGTAGTATAGCGGGACAGTTTTCTTGGACCTTC. The variable domain in full, completed from reference TRBV19 and TRBJ1-2, reads DGGITQSPKYLFRKEGQNVTLSCEQNLNHDAMYWYRQDPGQGLRLIYYSQIVNDFQKGDIAEGYSVSREKKESFPLTVTSAQKNPTAFYLCASSIAGQFSWTFGSGTRLTVV.

The chain employs TRBV7-3 and TRBJ1-6; 7 bases match TRBD1. The CDR3 is 14 residues long. In germline, CDR1 is SGHTA, CDR2 FQGTGA. V lost 6 bases to trimming and J lost 9 bases; unmatched junction nucleotides: 8. The CDR3 protein is CASRPTGVSSPLHF. The CDR3 region has the DNA TGTGCCAGCAGACCAACAGGGGTCTCTTCACCCCTCCACTTT.

This chain connects TRBV11-2 to TRBJ1-4; D unresolved. The CDR3 extends over 15 amino acids. CDR1 is SGHAT, CDR2 FQNNGV, per germline. Trimming shortened V by 1 base and J by 8 bases, and 14 bases separated the two germline ends. The CDR3 DNA reads as TGTGCCAGCAGCTTAGTCGGAGGGTTGAGGGAAAAACTGTTTTTT. Its translation: CASSLVGGLREKLFF.

The CDR3 sequence is CASSGLSGNTIYF. Here the CDR3 DNA reads TGTGCCAGCAGTGGGCTATCTGGAAACACCATATATTTT. The rearrangement links TRBV28 to TRBJ1-3, with D unclear. The length of the CDR3 is 13 residues. Germline V CDR1 and CDR2: MDHEN, SYDVKM. The ends were cut back, 5 bases at V and 1 base at J, with 6 bases in the middle. The full variable domain, with the rest looked up from reference TRBV28 and TRBJ1-3, is DVKVTQSSRYLVKRTGEKVFLECVQDMDHENMFWYRQDPGLGLRLIYFSYDVKMKEKGDIPEGYSVSREKKERFSLILESASTNQTSMYLCASSGLSGNTIYFGEGSWLTVV.

This clone showed up just once. The chain combines TRBV5-1 with TRBJ1-6, with D hard to call. V shed 0 bases and J shed 10 bases, with 8 bases lying between them. Germline CDR1 SGHRS, CDR2 YFSETQ. The CDR3 covers 13 residues. The CDR3 DNA sequence: TGCGCCAGCAGCTTGGCCGCGAACTCACCCCTCCACTTT. As protein: CASSLAANSPLHF.

The genes are TRBV28 and TRBJ2-7; 9 bases align to TRBD1. Germline V lookup: CDR1 MDHEN, CDR2 SYDVKM. The CDR3 contains 14 residues. V dropped 8 bases and J dropped 6; count of bases not matched to a gene: 11. This chain's CDR3 is CASFTNRGQGEQYF. The DNA of the CDR3 is TGTGCCAGCTTTACTAACAGGGGGCAAGGCGAGCAGTACTTC. The variable domain in full, with the rest retrieved from reference TRBV28 and TRBJ2-7, is DVKVTQSSRYLVKRTGEKVFLECVQDMDHENMFWYRQDPGLGLRLIYFSYDVKMKEKGDIPEGYSVSREKKERFSLILESASTNQTSMYLCASFTNRGQGEQYFGPGTRLTVT.

The J gene is TRBJ2-7, the V gene TRBV18; 10 nucleotides agree with TRBD1. Germline CDR1 KGHSH, CDR2 LQKENI. Unmatched junction bases numbered 2, after V lost 2 bases and J lost 4 bases. The CDR3 consists of 14 residues. The DNA of the CDR3 is TGTGCCAGCTCACCAACGGGACAGGGGTACGAGCAGTACTTC. Its translation: CASSPTGQGYEQYF.

The chain joins TRBV5-1 to TRBJ2-5; D is perhaps TRBD2 (5 bases). CDR3 length equals 15 residues. Looked up from germline, CDR1 is SGHRS and CDR2 is YFSETQ. The germline V and J ends were trimmed by 4 bases and 2 bases, with 15 bases remaining between them. CDR3 bases: TGCGCCAGCAGCCCATTGACGAGACTACAAGAGACCCAGTACTTC. It is translated as CASSPLTRLQETQYF.